This T cell receptor (beta chain) was retrieved from a study of blood T cell repertoires in COVID-19. Original data processing: The authors estimated nucleated cell counts from reference gene primer amplification. Clones were read by immunoSEQ multiplex PCR, and TCRdb kept only the in-frame ones, dropping some. The D gene and trimming were derived from the DNA, and the V and J assignments and clone size from that table. The sample consists of some 87,000 clones, around 83% of them appearing once. The length of the CDR3 is 15 residues. The germline CDR1 and CDR2 sequences are SGHTA and FQGNSA. V lost 3 bases to trimming and J lost 7 bases; unmatched junction nucleotides: 9.

Sequencing was done on a sample of peripheral blood. The chain is built from TRBV7-2 and TRBJ1-2; 9 positions agree with TRBD1. This TCR was sampled from a man older than 75 with active or convalescent COVID-19. CDR3 loop: CASSLVQGAEGGYTF. CDR3 DNA sequence: TGTGCCAGCAGCTTGGTACAGGGGGCGGAAGGTGGCTACACCTTC.